This T cell receptor beta chain was sequenced for a study of shared T cell receptors in the human thymus. This CDR3 comprises 14 residues. Trimming stripped 11 bases from V and 4 bases from J, with 18 bases between. CDR1 is SNHLY and CDR2 is FYNNEI in the germline V gene. TCRdb's table, derived via immunoSEQ multiplex PCR, lists solely in-frame clones and lacks some. The sample has 500,000 to 750,000 clones; approximately 87% are singletons. The data were also submitted as part of a second study, on human thymus T cells. That work states: Healthy Finnish infants undergoing corrective surgery for congenital heart defects were used as donors. In corrective heart surgery, resections were taken, and these provided the thymus tissue. Gene usage for V and J segments appeared biased in thymic and blood repertoires. Related research has reported that thymic repertoires overlap highly among unrelated individuals.

This clonotype was obtained from a boy in the first two years of life with a congenital heart defect. Sequencing was carried out using thymocytes. This rearrangement joins TRBV2 to TRBJ1-3; the D is unclear. The CDR3 sequence is CAGQYGREGNTIYF. The CDR3 DNA is TGTGCCGGGCAATACGGGAGGGAAGGAAACACCATATATTTT.